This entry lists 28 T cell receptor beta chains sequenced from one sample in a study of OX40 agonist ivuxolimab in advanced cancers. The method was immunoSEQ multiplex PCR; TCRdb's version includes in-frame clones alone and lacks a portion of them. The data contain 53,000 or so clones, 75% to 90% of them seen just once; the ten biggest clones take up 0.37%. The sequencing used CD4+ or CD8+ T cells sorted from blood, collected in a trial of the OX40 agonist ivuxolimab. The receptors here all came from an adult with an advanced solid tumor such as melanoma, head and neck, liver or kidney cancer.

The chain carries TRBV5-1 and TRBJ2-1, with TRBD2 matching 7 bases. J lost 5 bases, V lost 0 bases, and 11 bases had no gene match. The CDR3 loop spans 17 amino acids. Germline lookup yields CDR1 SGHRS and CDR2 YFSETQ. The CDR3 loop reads CASSLEYGGRADNEQFF. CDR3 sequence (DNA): TGCGCCAGCAGCTTGGAGTACGGTGGGAGGGCCGACAATGAGCAGTTCTTC. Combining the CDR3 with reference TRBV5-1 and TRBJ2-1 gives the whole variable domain KAGVTQTPRYLIKTRGQQVTLSCSPISGHRSVSWYQQTPGQGLQFLFEYFSETQRNKGNFPGRFSGRQFSNSRSEMNVSTLELGDSALYLCASSLEYGGRADNEQFFGPGTRLTVL.

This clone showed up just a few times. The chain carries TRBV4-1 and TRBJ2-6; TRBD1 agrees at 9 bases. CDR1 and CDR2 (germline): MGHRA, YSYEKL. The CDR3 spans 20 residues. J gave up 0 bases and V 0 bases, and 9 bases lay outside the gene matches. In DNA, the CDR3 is TGCGCCAGCAGCCAAGAACGGAACAGGGGGCCAAGCTCTGGGGCCAACGTCCTGACTTTC. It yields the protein CASSQERNRGPSSGANVLTF.

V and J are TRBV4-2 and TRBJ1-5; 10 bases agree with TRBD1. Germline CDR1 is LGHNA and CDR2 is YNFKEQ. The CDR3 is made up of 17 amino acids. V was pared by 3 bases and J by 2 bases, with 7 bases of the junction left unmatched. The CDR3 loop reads CASSHTGTGVGNQPQHF. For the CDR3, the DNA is TGTGCCAGCAGCCATACCGGGACAGGGGTCGGCAATCAGCCCCAGCATTTT.

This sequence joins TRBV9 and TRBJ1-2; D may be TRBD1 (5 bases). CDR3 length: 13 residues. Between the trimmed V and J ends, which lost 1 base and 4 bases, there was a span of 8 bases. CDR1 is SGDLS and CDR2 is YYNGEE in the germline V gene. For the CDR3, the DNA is TGTGCCAGCAGCGTAAGTCAGGGCTATGGCTACACCTTC. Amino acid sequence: CASSVSQGYGYTF.

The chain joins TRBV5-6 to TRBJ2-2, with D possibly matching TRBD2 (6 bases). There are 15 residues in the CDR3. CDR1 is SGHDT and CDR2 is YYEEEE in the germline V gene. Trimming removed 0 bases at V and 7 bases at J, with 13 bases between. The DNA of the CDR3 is TGTGCCAGCAGCTTGGATATTCCCGGGGGCGGGGAGCTGTTTTTT. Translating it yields CASSLDIPGGGELFF.

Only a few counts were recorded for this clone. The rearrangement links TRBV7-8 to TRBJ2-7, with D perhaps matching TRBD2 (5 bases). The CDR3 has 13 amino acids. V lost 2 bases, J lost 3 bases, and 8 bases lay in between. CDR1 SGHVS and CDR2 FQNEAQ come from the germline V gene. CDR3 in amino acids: CASSLPGYYEQYF. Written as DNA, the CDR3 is TGTGCCAGCAGCTTACCGGGATACTACGAGCAGTACTTC.

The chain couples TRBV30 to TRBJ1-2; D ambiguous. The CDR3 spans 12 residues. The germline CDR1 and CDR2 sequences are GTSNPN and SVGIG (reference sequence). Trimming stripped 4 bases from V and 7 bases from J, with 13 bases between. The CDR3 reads CAWTMRVGGYTF. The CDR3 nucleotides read TGTGCCTGGACCATGCGAGTAGGTGGCTACACCTTC.

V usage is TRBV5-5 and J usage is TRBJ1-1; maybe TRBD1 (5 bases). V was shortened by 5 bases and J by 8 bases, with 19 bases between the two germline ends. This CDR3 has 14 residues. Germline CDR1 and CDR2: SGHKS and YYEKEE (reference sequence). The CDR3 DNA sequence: TGTGCCAGCAGTTCCGCTTGGGCAGGGCTAGAAGCTTTCTTT. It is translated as CASSSAWAGLEAFF.

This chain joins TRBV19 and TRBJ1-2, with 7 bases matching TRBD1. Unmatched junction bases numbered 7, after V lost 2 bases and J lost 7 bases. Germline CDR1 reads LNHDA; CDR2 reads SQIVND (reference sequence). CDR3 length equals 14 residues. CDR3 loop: CASSILSRGAGYTF. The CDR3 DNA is TGTGCCAGTAGTATATTATCCAGGGGGGCTGGCTACACCTTC.

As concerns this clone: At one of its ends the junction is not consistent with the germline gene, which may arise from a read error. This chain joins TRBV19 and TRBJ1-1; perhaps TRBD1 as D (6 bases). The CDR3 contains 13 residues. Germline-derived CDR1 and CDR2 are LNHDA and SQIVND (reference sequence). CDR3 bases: TGTGCCATTAGTGGGACACTTAACACTGAAGCTTTCTTT. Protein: CAISGTLNTEAFF.

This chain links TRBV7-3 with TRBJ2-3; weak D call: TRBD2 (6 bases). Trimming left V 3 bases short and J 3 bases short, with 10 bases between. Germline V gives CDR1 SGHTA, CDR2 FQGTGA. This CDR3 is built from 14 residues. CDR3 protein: CASSFGGVTDTQYF. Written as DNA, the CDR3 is TGTGCCAGCAGCTTTGGCGGGGTGACAGATACGCAGTATTTT.

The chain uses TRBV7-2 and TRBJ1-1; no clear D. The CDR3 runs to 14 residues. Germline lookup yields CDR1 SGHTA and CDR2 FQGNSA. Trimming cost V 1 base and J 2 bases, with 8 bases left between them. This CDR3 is CASSLVGVNTEAFF. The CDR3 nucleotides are TGTGCCAGCAGCTTAGTGGGAGTAAACACTGAAGCTTTCTTT.

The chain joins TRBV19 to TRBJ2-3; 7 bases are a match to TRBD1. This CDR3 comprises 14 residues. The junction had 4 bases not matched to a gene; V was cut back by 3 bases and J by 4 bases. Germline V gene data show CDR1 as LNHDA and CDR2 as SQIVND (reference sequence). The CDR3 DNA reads TGTGCCAGTAGTATCCCAGGGGGAGCAGATACGCAGTATTTT. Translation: CASSIPGGADTQYF. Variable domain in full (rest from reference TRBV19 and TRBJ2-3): DGGITQSPKYLFRKEGQNVTLSCEQNLNHDAMYWYRQDPGQGLRLIYYSQIVNDFQKGDIAEGYSVSREKKESFPLTVTSAQKNPTAFYLCASSIPGGADTQYFGPGTRLTVL.

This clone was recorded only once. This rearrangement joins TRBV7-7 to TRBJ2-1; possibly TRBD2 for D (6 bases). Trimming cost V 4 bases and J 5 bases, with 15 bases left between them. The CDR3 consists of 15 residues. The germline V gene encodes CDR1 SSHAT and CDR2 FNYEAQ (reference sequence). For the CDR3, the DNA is TGTGCCAGCAGCTACGGGACTTCTCCTCACAATGAGCAGTTCTTC. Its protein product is CASSYGTSPHNEQFF.

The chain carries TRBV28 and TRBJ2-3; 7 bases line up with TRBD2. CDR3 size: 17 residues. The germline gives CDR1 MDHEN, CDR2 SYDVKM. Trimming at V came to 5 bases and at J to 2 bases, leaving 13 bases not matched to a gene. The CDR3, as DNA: TGTGCCAGCAGTCCCCTCCGGGGACTACGCTCCACAGATACGCAGTATTTT. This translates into CASSPLRGLRSTDTQYF.

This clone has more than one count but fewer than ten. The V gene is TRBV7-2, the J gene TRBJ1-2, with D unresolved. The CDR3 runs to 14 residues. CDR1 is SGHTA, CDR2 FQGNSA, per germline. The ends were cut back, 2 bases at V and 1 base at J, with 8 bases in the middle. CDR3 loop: CASSLQRVNYGYTF. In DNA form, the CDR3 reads TGTGCCAGCAGCTTACAAAGGGTTAACTATGGCTACACCTTC.

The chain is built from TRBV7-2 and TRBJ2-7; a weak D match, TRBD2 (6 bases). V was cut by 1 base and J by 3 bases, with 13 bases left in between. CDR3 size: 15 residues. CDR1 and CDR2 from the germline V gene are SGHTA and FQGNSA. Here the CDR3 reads CASSLVGQGGYEQYF. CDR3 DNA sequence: TGTGCCAGCAGCTTAGTAGGGCAGGGAGGCTACGAGCAGTACTTC.

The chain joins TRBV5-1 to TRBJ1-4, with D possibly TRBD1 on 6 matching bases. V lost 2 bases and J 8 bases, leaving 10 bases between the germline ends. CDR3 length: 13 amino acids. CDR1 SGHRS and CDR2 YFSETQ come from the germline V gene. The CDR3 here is CASSLQGSEKLFF. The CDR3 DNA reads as TGCGCCAGCAGCTTACAGGGCAGCGAAAAACTGTTTTTT.

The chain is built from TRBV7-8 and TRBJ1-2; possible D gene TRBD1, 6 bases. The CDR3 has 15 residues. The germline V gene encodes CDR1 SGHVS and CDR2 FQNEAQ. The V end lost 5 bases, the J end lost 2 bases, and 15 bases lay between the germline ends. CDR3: CASSHYREWNYGYTF. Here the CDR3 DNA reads TGTGCCAGCAGCCACTACAGGGAGTGGAACTATGGCTACACCTTC.

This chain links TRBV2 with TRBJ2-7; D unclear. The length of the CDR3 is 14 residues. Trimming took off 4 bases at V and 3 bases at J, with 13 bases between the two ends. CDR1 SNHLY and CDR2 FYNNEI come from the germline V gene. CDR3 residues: CASSGALLYYEQYF. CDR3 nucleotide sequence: TGTGCCAGCAGTGGAGCTCTCTTGTACTACGAGCAGTACTTC.

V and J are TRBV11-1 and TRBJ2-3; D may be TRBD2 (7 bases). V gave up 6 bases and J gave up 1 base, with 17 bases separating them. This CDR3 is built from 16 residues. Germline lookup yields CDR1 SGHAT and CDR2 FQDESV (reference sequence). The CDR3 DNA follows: TGTGCCAGCAGTCAAGGGGGGGGCCACCGCACAGATACGCAGTATTTT. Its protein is CASSQGGGHRTDTQYF. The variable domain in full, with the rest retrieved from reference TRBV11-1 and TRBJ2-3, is EAEVAQSPRYKITEKSQAVAFWCDPISGHATLYWYRQILGQGPELLVQFQDESVVDDSQLPKDRFSAERLKGVDSTLKIQPAELGDSAMYLCASSQGGGHRTDTQYFGPGTRLTVL.

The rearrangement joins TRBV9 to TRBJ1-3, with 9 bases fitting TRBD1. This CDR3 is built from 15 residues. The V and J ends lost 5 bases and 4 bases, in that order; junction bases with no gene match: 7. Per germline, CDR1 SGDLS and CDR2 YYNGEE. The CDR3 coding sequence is TGTGCCAGCAGTCCTCCTGGGACAGGGGGAAACACCATATATTTT. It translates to CASSPPGTGGNTIYF.

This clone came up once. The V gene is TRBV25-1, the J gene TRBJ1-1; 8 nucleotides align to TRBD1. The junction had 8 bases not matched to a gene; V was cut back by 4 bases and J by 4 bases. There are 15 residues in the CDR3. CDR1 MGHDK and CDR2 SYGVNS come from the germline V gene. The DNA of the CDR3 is TGTGCCAGCAGTGGATACCCCGGACAGGGCACTGAAGCTTTCTTT. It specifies CASSGYPGQGTEAFF.

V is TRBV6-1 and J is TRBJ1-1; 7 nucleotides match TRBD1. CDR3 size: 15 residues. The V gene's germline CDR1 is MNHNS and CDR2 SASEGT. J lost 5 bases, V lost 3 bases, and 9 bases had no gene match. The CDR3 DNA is TGTGCCAGCAGTGAGCCCCGGACAGGAATAACTGAAGCTTTCTTT. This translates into CASSEPRTGITEAFF.

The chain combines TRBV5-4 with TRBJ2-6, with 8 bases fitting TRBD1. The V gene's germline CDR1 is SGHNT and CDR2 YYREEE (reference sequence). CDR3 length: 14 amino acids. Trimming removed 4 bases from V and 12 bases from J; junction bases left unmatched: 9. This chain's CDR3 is CASSPDRVPFVLTF. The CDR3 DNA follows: TGTGCCAGCAGCCCGGACAGGGTCCCGTTCGTCCTGACTTTC.

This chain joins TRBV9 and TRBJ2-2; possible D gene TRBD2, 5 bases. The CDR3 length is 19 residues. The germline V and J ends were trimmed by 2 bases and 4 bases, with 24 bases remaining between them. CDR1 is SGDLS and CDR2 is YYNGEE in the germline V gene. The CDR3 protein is CASSVGLGLVVPSTGELFF. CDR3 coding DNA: TGTGCCAGCAGCGTTGGGCTAGGACTCGTAGTGCCCTCCACCGGGGAGCTGTTTTTT.

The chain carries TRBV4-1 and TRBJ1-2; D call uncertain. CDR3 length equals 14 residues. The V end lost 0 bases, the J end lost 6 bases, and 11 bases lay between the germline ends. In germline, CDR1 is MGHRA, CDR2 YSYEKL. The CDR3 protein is CASSQEVLGDGYTF. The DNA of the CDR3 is TGCGCCAGCAGCCAAGAGGTCTTGGGAGATGGCTACACCTTC.

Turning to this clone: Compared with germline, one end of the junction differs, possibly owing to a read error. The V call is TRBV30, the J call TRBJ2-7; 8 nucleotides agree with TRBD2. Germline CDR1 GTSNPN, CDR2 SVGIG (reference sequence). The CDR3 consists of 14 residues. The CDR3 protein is CAGRWVAGNYEQYF. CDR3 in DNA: TGTGCCGGGAGGTGGGTAGCGGGGAACTACGAGCAGTACTTC.